The rows below give T cell receptor beta chains drawn from one sample of a study of shared clonotypes between healthy human individuals. Assay: immunoSEQ multiplex PCR; the TCRdb copy retains only in-frame clones and omits some. The table includes about 2.3 million clones, 85% to 95% detected once. The source material was naive CD4+ T cells from PBMCs. These receptors were taken from a man in his late teens or twenties in good health. Some clones in this sample may be carry-over from other donors' samples. Both conserved end residues are part of each CDR3. Each record gives: J gene, clone size, D gene, V gene, CDR3 protein, CDR3 DNA. D genes are given only for firm matches. The size entry is marked missing in some rows and otherwise reads once, few, many or a size class.

J gene: TRBJ2-2
clone size: -
D gene: -
V gene: TRBV7-3
CDR3 protein: CASSLNPQRGVVTGELFF
CDR3 DNA: TGTGCCAGCAGCTTAAATCCCCAGAGAGGGGTGGTCACCGGGGAGCTGTTTTTT

J gene: TRBJ2-5
clone size: -
D gene: -
V gene: TRBV18
CDR3 protein: CASRNPGQETQYF
CDR3 DNA: TGTGCCAGCCGAAATCCGGGTCAGGAGACCCAGTACTTC

J gene: TRBJ1-5
clone size: -
D gene: -
V gene: TRBV30
CDR3 protein: CAWTGDLGQPQHF
CDR3 DNA: TGTGCCTGGACCGGAGATCTAGGTCAGCCCCAGCATTTT

J gene: TRBJ1-1
clone size: few
D gene: -
V gene: TRBV7-9
CDR3 protein: CASNFRTGENTEAFF
CDR3 DNA: TGTGCCAGCAACTTCCGCACGGGTGAGAACACTGAAGCTTTCTTT

J gene: TRBJ1-4
clone size: -
D gene: -
V gene: TRBV11-1
CDR3 protein: CASSLGTSTSEKLFF
CDR3 DNA: TGTGCCAGCAGCTTAGGGACCAGCACGTCTGAAAAACTGTTTTTT

J gene: TRBJ2-3
clone size: -
D gene: TRBD2
V gene: TRBV7-9
CDR3 protein: CASSPWTSETDTQYF
CDR3 DNA: TGTGCCAGCAGCCCATGGACTAGCGAGACAGATACGCAGTATTTT

J gene: TRBJ1-1
clone size: -
D gene: -
V gene: TRBV30
CDR3 protein: CAWSPLNTEAFF
CDR3 DNA: TGTGCCTGGAGTCCCCTCAACACTGAAGCTTTCTTT

J gene: TRBJ2-1
clone size: once
D gene: -
V gene: TRBV7-3
CDR3 protein: CASSLEAYNEQFF
CDR3 DNA: TGTGCCAGCAGCCTCGAGGCCTACAATGAGCAGTTCTTC

J gene: TRBJ1-5
clone size: -
D gene: -
V gene: TRBV5-1
CDR3 protein: CASSFMPGFGSNQPQHF
CDR3 DNA: TGCGCCAGCAGCTTCATGCCCGGGTTTGGGTCGAATCAGCCCCAGCATTTT

J gene: TRBJ2-2
clone size: -
D gene: -
V gene: TRBV6-1
CDR3 protein: CASSERRANTGELFF
CDR3 DNA: TGTGCCAGCAGTGAACGACGCGCGAACACCGGGGAGCTGTTTTTT

J gene: TRBJ2-7
clone size: -
D gene: -
V gene: TRBV2
CDR3 protein: CASSEEGLALSYEQYF
CDR3 DNA: TGTGCCAGCAGTGAAGAGGGACTGGCTTTGTCCTACGAGCAGTACTTC

J gene: TRBJ1-1
clone size: once
D gene: -
V gene: TRBV6-5
CDR3 protein: CASSLREVNTEAFF
CDR3 DNA: TGTGCAAGCAGTCTCCGGGAGGTGAACACTGAAGCTTTCTTT

J gene: TRBJ2-5
clone size: -
D gene: TRBD2
V gene: TRBV4-2
CDR3 protein: CASSGPGLAEETQYF
CDR3 DNA: TGTGCCAGCAGCGGCCCGGGACTAGCGGAAGAGACCCAGTACTTC

J gene: TRBJ2-7
clone size: -
D gene: -
V gene: TRBV27
CDR3 protein: CASSSRAGGYEQYF
CDR3 DNA: TGTGCCAGCAGTTCCCGGGCAGGAGGCTACGAGCAGTACTTC

J gene: TRBJ1-3
clone size: -
D gene: TRBD1
V gene: TRBV28
CDR3 protein: CASSRGPGNTIYF
CDR3 DNA: TGTGCCAGCAGCAGGGGGCCAGGAAACACCATATATTTT

J gene: TRBJ2-3
clone size: once
D gene: -
V gene: TRBV6-5
CDR3 protein: CASSYAPLAGSDTQYF
CDR3 DNA: TGTGCCAGCAGTTACGCACCTCTCGCGGGCTCAGATACGCAGTATTTT

J gene: TRBJ1-2
clone size: once
D gene: -
V gene: TRBV5-1
CDR3 protein: CASSLDAGSSGYTF
CDR3 DNA: TGCGCCAGCAGCTTGGACGCAGGGTCTTCAGGCTACACCTTC

J gene: TRBJ2-4
clone size: -
D gene: -
V gene: TRBV7-6
CDR3 protein: CASSLGGAGNIQYF
CDR3 DNA: TGTGCCAGCAGCTTAGGGGGGGCGGGAAACATTCAGTACTTC

J gene: TRBJ1-3
clone size: -
D gene: -
V gene: TRBV28
CDR3 protein: CASGTHGNTIYF
CDR3 DNA: TGTGCCAGCGGGACTCATGGAAACACCATATATTTT

J gene: TRBJ2-1
clone size: -
D gene: -
V gene: TRBV5-4
CDR3 protein: CASSLAGSSYNEQFF
CDR3 DNA: TGTGCCAGCAGCTTAGCGGGTAGCTCCTACAATGAGCAGTTCTTC

J gene: TRBJ2-5
clone size: -
D gene: TRBD1
V gene: TRBV18
CDR3 protein: CASSPTTGTGGKETQYF
CDR3 DNA: TGTGCCAGCTCACCCACTACCGGGACAGGGGGCAAAGAGACCCAGTACTTC